Included here is one T cell receptor (beta chain) sequence, with context. The data were taken from a study of type 1 and type 2 diabetes patients. At the level of the study: Across the study, some 20 million paired-end reads were produced.

The V gene's germline CDR1 is GTSNPN and CDR2 SVGIG (reference sequence). The CDR3 is 14 residues long. Trimming took 3 bases from V and 3 from J, leaving 11 bases between them. Genomic DNA was the PCR template. A primer set of 30 forward and 13 reverse primers amplified the CDR3. One entry per CDR3 protein, called by TCRdb with MiXCR from the multiplex PCR reads. The sample includes fewer than 300,000 distinct CDR3 sequences, 40% to 50% of them seen just once. This rearrangement joins TRBV30 to TRBJ2-2; D is uncertain. Sequencing was performed on peripheral blood mononuclear cells (PBMCs). The sequence derives from a man aged 18 to 35 with type 2 diabetes. CDR3 DNA sequence: TGTGCCTGGAGGGGGATGTCGGACACCGGGGAGCTGTTTTTT. Its protein is CAWRGMSDTGELFF. The full variable domain, in which reference TRBV30 and TRBJ2-2 provide the parts outside the CDR3, is SQTIHQWPATLVQPVGSPLSLECTVEGTSNPNLYWYRQAAGRGLQLLFYSVGIGQISSEVPQNLSASRPQDRQFILSSKKLLLSDSGFYLCAWRGMSDTGELFFGEGSRLTVL.